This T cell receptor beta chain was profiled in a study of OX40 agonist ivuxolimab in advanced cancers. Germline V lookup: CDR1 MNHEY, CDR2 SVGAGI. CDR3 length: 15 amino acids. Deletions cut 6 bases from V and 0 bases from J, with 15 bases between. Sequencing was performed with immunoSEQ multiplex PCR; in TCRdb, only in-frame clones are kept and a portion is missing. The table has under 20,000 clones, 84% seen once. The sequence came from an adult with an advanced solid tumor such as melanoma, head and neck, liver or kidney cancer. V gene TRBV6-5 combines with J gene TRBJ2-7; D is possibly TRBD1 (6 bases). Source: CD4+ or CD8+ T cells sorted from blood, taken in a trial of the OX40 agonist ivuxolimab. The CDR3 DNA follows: TGTGCCAGCAGAACCCAGGGGATGGTCTCCTACGAGCAGTACTTC. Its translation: CASRTQGMVSYEQYF.